This T cell receptor (beta chain) was retrieved from a study of CD8+ T cells in alopecia areata (dated 2018 in TCRdb). Study-wide context: Treated patients were enrolled in an open-label pilot trial of oral tofacitinib, 5 to 10 mg twice daily, for moderate-to-severe alopecia areata. immunoSEQ multiplex PCR using 35 Vbeta forward primers and 13 Jbeta reverse primers was used to amplify TCRbeta CDR3 regions. Scalp tissue and sorted CD4+ and CD8+ peripheral blood T cells from patchy and totalis/universalis alopecia areata patients and from healthy controls were covered by human TCRbeta sequencing. The study used high-throughput TCRbeta sequencing to examine T cell clonal expansion in alopecia areata, in both the C3H/HeJ mouse model and human patients. Patients on tofacitinib were biopsied at baseline and after 4 and 24 weeks of treatment, and several of the patients also had a later scalp biopsy. Tofacitinib was given for 6 to 18 months, followed by 6 months of follow-up off drug to assess delayed response and recurrence. The RNA source kit depended on sample type: the PAXgene miRNA kit for fixed scalp, the miRNeasy kit for PBMCs, and the RNeasy kit for mouse skin. Scalp clonality was compared among normal scalp (n=4), patchy alopecia areata scalp (n=8), and alopecia totalis/universalis scalp (n=8).

CDR1 is given as MGHRA and CDR2 as YSYEKL, both from the germline V gene. V lost 4 bases and J lost 9 bases, and the count of bases not matched to a germline gene is 9. Measured from the cysteine to the phenylalanine, the CDR3 is 13 residues long. Here the CDR3 DNA is all that survives: 39 bases in frame from base 1. Overall results and qualifications from the work: Shared TCR sequences between patients were less evident than in mice, which may be partly attributable to HLA diversity in the patient population. Unlike mouse skin, which is dominated by gammadelta T cells, normal human skin has resident alphabeta T cells that are also sequenced, and this complicates analysis of the scalp TCR repertoire. Compared with normal scalp, lesional scalp, particularly in alopecia totalis/universalis, had higher clonality and more expanded CD8+ clones, which suggests antigenic drive.

This sample's time point label indicates: baseline before oral tofacitinib. Peripheral blood and lesional scalp punch biopsies were obtained from patients with alopecia areata. PBMCs were separated by density centrifugation and stained for CD3, CD4 and CD8, after which CD4+ and CD8+ T cells were sorted on a FACSAria. There are a few counts of this clone. Its cognate antigen has yet to be identified. No base quality values were provided; no much bigger clone lies one nucleotide off. Library preparation used the immunoSEQ multiplex PCR assay. To provide template for TCR sequencing, every sample had RNA extracted and reverse transcribed into cDNA. First-strand cDNA was synthesized using SuperScript III with a 2:1 mix of oligo-dT and random hexamers. A synthetic immune receptor repertoire was used to gauge amplification bias, and whatever bias remained was removed computationally. In the authors' own workflow: Raw reads were preprocessed to remove errors, and CDR3 was defined according to IMGT conventions as the region from the conserved cysteine to phenylalanine. Clonality was computed by normalizing Shannon entropy by log2 of the number of productive unique TCRs and subtracting the result from 1. Whether each scalp clone was CD4 or CD8 was inferred by checking scalp TCRbeta sequences against the CD4 and CD8 repertoires from sorted blood. Here the immuneACCESS table is served through TCRdb, limited to in-frame sequences with V and J called. Missing clones are a known gap in these copies; in checked studies unresolved V genes cover under half, and the rest lacks a known reason. D and trimming were read from the DNA, whereas the V and J calls and clone size are those reported in that table. The sample includes 150,000 to 180,000 clones, with about 51% observed a single time. The top ten clonotypes cover roughly a fifth of the sample.

The V and J genes are TRBV4-1 and TRBJ2-7, and 7 junctional nucleotides match TRBD2. This TCR came from a human donor with alopecia areata. Sequenced material: CD8+ T cells sorted from blood, taken at week 0. The DNA sequence is given as TGCGCCAGCAGCCCGGGGGGAAGCGGAGGGCAGTACTTC. This gives the protein CASSPGGSGGQYF.